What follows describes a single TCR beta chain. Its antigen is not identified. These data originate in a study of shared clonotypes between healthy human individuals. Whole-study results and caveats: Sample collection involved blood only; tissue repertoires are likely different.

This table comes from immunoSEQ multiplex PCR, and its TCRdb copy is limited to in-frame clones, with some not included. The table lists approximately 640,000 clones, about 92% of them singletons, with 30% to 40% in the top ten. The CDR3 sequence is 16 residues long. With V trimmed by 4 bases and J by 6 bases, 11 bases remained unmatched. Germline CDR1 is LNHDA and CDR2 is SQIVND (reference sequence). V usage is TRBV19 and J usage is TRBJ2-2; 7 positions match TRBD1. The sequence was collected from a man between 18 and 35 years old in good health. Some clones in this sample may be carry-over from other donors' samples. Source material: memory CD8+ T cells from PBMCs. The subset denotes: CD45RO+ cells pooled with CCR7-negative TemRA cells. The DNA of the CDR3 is TGTGCCAGTAGTACGAGAACAGGGGCCGGTGCCGGGGAGCTGTTTTTT. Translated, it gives CASSTRTGAGAGELFF. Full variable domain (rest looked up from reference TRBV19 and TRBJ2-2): DGGITQSPKYLFRKEGQNVTLSCEQNLNHDAMYWYRQDPGQGLRLIYYSQIVNDFQKGDIAEGYSVSREKKESFPLTVTSAQKNPTAFYLCASSTRTGAGAGELFFGEGSRLTVL.